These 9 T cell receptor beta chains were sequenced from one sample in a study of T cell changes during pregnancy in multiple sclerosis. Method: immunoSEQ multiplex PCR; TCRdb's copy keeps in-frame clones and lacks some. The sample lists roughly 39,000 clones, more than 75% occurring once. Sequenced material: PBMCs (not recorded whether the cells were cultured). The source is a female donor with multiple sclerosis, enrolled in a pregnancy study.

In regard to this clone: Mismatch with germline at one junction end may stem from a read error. CDR3 DNA: TGTGCCAGCAGCGCCCGGACAAGAGGTAGCCATCAGCCCCAGCATTTT. Protein sequence: CASSARTRGSHQPQHF. The gene calls are TRBV13 and TRBJ1-5, with D possibly being TRBD1 (5 bases). Germline CDR1 reads PRHDT; CDR2 reads FYEKMQ (reference sequence). CDR3 length equals 16 residues.

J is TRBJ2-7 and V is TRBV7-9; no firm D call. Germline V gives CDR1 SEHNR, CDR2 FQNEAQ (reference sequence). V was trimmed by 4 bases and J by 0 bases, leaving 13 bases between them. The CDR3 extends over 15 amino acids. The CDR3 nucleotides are TGTGCCAGCAGCTCCCTCGGAGAGACCTCCTACGAGCAGTACTTC. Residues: CASSSLGETSYEQYF.

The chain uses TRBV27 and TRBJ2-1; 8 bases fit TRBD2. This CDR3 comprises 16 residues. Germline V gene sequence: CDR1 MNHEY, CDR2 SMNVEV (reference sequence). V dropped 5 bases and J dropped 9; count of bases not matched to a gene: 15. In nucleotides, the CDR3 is TGTGCCAGCAGTCCTCCTAGCGGGTGCCTCGGGTGTGAGCAGTTCTTC. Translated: CASSPPSGCLGCEQFF.

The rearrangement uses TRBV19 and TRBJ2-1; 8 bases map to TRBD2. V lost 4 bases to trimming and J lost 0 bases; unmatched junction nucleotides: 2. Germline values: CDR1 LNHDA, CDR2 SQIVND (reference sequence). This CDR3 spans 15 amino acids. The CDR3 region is CASSNTSGSYNEQFF. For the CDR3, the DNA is TGTGCCAGTAGTAACACTAGCGGCTCCTACAATGAGCAGTTCTTC.

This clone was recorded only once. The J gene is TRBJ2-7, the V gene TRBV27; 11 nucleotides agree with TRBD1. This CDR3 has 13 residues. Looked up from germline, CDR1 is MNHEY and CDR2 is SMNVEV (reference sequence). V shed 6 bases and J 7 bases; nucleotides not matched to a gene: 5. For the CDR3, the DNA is TGTGCCAGCAGCGGGACAGGGGGGAGGGAGCAGTACTTC. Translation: CASSGTGGREQYF.

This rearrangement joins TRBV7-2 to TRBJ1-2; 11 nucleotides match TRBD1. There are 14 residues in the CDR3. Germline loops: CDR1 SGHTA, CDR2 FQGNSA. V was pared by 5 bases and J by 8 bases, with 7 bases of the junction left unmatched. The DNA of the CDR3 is TGTGCCAGCAGCCTAGGACAGGGGGCGCCCGGCTACACCTTC. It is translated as CASSLGQGAPGYTF.

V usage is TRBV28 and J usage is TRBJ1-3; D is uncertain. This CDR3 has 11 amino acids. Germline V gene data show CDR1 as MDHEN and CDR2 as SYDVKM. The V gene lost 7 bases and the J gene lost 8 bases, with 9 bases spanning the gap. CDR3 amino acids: CASTAPDTIYF. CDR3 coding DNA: TGTGCCAGCACCGCTCCGGACACCATATATTTT.

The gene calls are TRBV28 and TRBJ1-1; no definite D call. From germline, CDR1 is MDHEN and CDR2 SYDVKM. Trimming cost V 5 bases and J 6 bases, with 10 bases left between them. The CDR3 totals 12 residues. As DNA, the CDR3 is TGTGCCAGCAGTCCCTCCCAGGCTGAAGCTTTCTTT. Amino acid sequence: CASSPSQAEAFF. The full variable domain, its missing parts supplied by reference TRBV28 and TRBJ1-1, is DVKVTQSSRYLVKRTGEKVFLECVQDMDHENMFWYRQDPGLGLRLIYFSYDVKMKEKGDIPEGYSVSREKKERFSLILESASTNQTSMYLCASSPSQAEAFFGQGTRLTVV.

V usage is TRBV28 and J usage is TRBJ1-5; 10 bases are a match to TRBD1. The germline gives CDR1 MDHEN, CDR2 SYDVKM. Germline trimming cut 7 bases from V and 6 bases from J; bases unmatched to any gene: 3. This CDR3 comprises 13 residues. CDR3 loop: CASKTGGPQPQHF. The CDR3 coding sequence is TGTGCCAGCAAGACAGGGGGCCCTCAGCCCCAGCATTTT.